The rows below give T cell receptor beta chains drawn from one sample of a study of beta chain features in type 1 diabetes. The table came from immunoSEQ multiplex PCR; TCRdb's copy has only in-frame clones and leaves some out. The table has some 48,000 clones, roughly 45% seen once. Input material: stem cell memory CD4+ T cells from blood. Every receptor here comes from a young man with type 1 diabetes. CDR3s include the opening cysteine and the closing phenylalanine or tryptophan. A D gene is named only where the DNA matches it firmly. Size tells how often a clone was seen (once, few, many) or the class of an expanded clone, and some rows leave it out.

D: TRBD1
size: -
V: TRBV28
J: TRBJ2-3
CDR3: CASTRTGTDTQYF
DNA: TGTGCCAGCACCCGGACAGGGACAGATACGCAGTATTTT

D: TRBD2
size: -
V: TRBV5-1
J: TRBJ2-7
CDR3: CASSAGGSYEQYF
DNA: TGCGCCAGCAGCGCTGGCGGGAGCTACGAGCAGTACTTC

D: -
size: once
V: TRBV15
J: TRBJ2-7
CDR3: CATSRDRTSYEQYF
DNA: TGTGCCACCAGCAGGGACAGAACCTCCTACGAGCAGTACTTC

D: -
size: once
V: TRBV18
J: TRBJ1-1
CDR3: CASSPPERGFNTEAFF
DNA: TGTGCCAGCTCACCACCGGAAAGGGGCTTCAACACTGAAGCTTTCTTT

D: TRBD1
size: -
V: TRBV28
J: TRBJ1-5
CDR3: CASSLGQGGQPQHF
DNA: TGTGCCAGCAGTTTAGGTCAGGGGGGTCAGCCCCAGCATTTT

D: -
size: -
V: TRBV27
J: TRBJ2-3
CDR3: CASSFTFTDTQYF
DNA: TGTGCCAGCAGTTTCACATTCACAGATACGCAGTATTTT

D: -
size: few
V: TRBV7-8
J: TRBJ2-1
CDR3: CASSLARRNEQFF
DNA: TGTGCCAGCAGCTTGGCTAGGCGCAATGAGCAGTTCTTC

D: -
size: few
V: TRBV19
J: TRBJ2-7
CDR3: CASSPWTPRGLEEQYF
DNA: TGTGCCAGTAGTCCTTGGACTCCGCGAGGTCTTGAGGAGCAGTACTTC

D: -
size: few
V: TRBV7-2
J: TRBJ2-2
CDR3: CASSSLYTGELFF
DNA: TGTGCCAGCAGCAGCCTTTACACCGGGGAGCTGTTTTTT

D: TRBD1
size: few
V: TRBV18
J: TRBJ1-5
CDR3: CASSAGTGNQPQHF
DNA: TGTGCCAGCTCAGCCGGGACAGGGAATCAGCCCCAGCATTTT

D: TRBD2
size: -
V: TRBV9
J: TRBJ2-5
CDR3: CASSLGGTSGGETQYF
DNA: TGTGCCAGCAGCTTAGGTGGGACTAGCGGAGGGGAGACCCAGTACTTC

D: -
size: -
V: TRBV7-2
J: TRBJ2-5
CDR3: CASSLGVSETQYF
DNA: TGTGCCAGCAGCTTAGGAGTTTCAGAGACCCAGTACTTC

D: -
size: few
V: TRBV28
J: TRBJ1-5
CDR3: CASSLLGRVRNQPQHF
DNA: TGTGCCAGCAGTTTATTAGGCAGGGTTAGGAATCAGCCCCAGCATTTT

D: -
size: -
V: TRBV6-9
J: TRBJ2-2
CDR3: CASSSVVGGELFF
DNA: TGTGCCAGCAGCAGCGTGGTTGGCGGGGAGCTGTTTTTT

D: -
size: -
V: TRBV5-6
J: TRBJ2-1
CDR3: CASSLVGTSGNEQFF
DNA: TGTGCCAGCAGCTTGGTGGGAACGAGCGGGAATGAGCAGTTCTTC

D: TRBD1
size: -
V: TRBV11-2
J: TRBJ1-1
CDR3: CASTLSGTGVRAFF
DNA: TGTGCCAGCACCCTGTCCGGGACAGGGGTTCGAGCTTTCTTT

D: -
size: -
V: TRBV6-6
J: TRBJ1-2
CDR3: CASSDSYGYTF
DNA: TGTGCCAGCAGTGACAGCTATGGCTACACCTTC

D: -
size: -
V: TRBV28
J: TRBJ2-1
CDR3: CASRIHRETLYNEQFF
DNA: TGTGCCAGCAGGATCCACAGGGAAACCTTGTACAATGAGCAGTTCTTC

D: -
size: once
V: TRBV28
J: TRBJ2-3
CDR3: CAAGRISTDTQYF
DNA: TGTGCCGCTGGGAGAATTAGCACAGATACGCAGTATTTT

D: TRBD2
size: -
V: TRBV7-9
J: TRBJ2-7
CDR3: CASSSLAGTEGEQYF
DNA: TGTGCCAGCAGCTCTTTAGCGGGGACCGAGGGGGAGCAGTACTTC

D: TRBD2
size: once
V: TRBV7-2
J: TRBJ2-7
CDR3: CASSPGLAGLRRSYEQYF
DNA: TGTGCCAGCAGCCCAGGGCTAGCGGGATTGCGTAGATCCTACGAGCAGTACTTC

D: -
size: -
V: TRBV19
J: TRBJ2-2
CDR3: CASSTGGMNTGELFF
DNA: TGTGCCAGTAGTACAGGGGGGATGAACACCGGGGAGCTGTTTTTT

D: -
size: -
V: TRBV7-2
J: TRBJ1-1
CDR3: CASSFELSTEAFF
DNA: TGTGCCAGCAGCTTCGAGTTAAGCACTGAAGCTTTCTTT

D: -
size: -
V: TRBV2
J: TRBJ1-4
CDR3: CASRKSSVYGPFF
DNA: TGTGCCAGCAGGAAGTCCTCCGTGTATGGGCCGTTTTTT

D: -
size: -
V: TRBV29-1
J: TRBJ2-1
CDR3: CSVVGGLKQFF
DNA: TGCAGCGTTGTAGGGGGTTTAAAGCAGTTCTTC

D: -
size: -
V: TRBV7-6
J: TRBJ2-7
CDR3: CASSPGGINYEQYF
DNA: TGTGCCAGCAGCCCAGGGGGGATCAACTACGAGCAGTACTTC

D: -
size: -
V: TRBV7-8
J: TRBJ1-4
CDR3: CASSLDKGLGREKLFF
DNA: TGTGCCAGCAGCTTAGATAAGGGGCTCGGTAGGGAAAAACTGTTTTTT

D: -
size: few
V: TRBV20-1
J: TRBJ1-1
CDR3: CSARGVAEAFF
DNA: TGCAGTGCTAGAGGCGTCGCTGAAGCTTTCTTT

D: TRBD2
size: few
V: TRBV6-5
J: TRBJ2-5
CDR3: CASSNSGVLAQYF
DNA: TGTGCCAGCAGTAATAGCGGGGTACTGGCCCAGTACTTC

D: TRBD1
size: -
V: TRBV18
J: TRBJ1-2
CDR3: CASSTTGINYGYTF
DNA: TGTGCCAGCTCCACGACAGGGATTAACTATGGCTACACCTTC

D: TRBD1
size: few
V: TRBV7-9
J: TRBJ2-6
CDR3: CASSGRDRSSGANVLTF
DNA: TGTGCCAGCAGCGGCCGGGACAGAAGCTCTGGGGCCAACGTCCTGACTTTC

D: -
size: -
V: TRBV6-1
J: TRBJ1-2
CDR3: CASRGGAEGYGYTF
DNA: TGTGCCAGCAGAGGGGGGGCGGAAGGCTATGGCTACACCTTC

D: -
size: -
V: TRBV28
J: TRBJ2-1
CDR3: CASGGSGSYNEQFF
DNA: TGTGCCAGCGGGGGCTCAGGTTCCTACAATGAGCAGTTCTTC

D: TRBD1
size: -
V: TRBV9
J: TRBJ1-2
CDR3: CASSRDRGDGYTF
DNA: TGTGCCAGCAGCCGTGACAGGGGTGATGGCTACACCTTC

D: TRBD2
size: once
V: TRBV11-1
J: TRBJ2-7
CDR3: CASSLGRTSGASYEQYF
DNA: TGTGCCAGCAGCTTAGGACGGACTAGCGGGGCCTCCTACGAGCAGTACTTC

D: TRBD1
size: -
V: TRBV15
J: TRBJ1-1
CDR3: CATSRPGQMNTEAFF
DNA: TGTGCCACCAGCAGGCCGGGACAGATGAACACTGAAGCTTTCTTT